The rows below give T cell receptor beta chains drawn from one sample of a study of T cells after yellow fever vaccination. Each CDR3 protein gets one entry after TCRdb re-called the 5' RACE reads with MiXCR. The sample carries hundreds of thousands of distinct CDR3 sequences, roughly 12% recorded once. The sample consisted of PBMCs, taken on the day of the yellow fever booster vaccination. The source of these receptors is a man between 25 and 39 years old who received the YFV17D yellow fever vaccine. The CDR3 runs from the conserved cysteine through the conserved F or W. Each record gives: clone size, D gene, J gene, V gene, CDR3 length, CDR3 protein, CDR3 DNA. The D gene is left open where the match is weak. Some rows mark clone size as missing; the rest say once, few, many or name a class of expanded clone.

clone_size: .; d_call: .; j_call: TRBJ1-1; v_call: TRBV4-3; cdr3_length: 13; cdr3_aa: CASSQDGGVYAFF; cdr3_nt: TGCGCCAGCAGCCAAGACGGGGGGGTGTACGCTTTCTTT
clone_size: .; d_call: TRBD2; j_call: TRBJ2-6; v_call: TRBV4-2; cdr3_length: 19; cdr3_aa: CASSPAGLAVPSGANVLTF; cdr3_nt: TGTGCCAGCAGCCCGGCTGGACTAGCGGTCCCCTCTGGGGCCAACGTCCTGACTTTC
clone_size: many; d_call: .; j_call: TRBJ1-2; v_call: TRBV28; cdr3_length: 15; cdr3_aa: CASSLSRQFGYGYTF; cdr3_nt: TGTGCCAGCAGTTTATCTAGGCAGTTCGGTTATGGCTACACCTTC
clone_size: .; d_call: .; j_call: TRBJ2-1; v_call: TRBV11-3; cdr3_length: 15; cdr3_aa: CASSSGLVRGNEQFF; cdr3_nt: TGTGCCAGCAGCTCCGGGCTCGTAAGGGGGAATGAGCAGTTCTTC
clone_size: many; d_call: .; j_call: TRBJ1-1; v_call: TRBV12-3/TRBV12-4; cdr3_length: 11; cdr3_aa: CASSLGVIAFF; cdr3_nt: TGTGCCAGCAGTTTAGGGGTGATCGCTTTCTTT
clone_size: .; d_call: TRBD2; j_call: TRBJ2-2; v_call: TRBV4-1; cdr3_length: 16; cdr3_aa: CASSQGGGWGTGELFF; cdr3_nt: TGCGCCAGCAGCCAAGGGGGGGGTTGGGGCACCGGGGAGCTGTTTTTT
clone_size: many; d_call: TRBD2; j_call: TRBJ2-7; v_call: TRBV20-1; cdr3_length: 14; cdr3_aa: CSGTSGARHYEQYF; cdr3_nt: TGCAGTGGGACTAGCGGAGCCCGCCATTACGAGCAGTACTTC
clone_size: few; d_call: TRBD2; j_call: TRBJ2-7; v_call: TRBV7-9; cdr3_length: 16; cdr3_aa: CASSRSTSGNPYEQYF; cdr3_nt: TGTGCCAGCAGCAGATCGACTAGCGGGAATCCCTACGAGCAGTACTTC
clone_size: few; d_call: .; j_call: TRBJ2-5; v_call: TRBV5-6; cdr3_length: 14; cdr3_aa: CASSLVGRAETQYF; cdr3_nt: TGTGCCAGCAGCTTGGTGGGGCGGGCAGAGACCCAGTACTTC
clone_size: few; d_call: TRBD2; j_call: TRBJ2-1; v_call: TRBV10-3; cdr3_length: 15; cdr3_aa: CATKTGLAAYNEQFF; cdr3_nt: TGTGCCACCAAAACGGGACTAGCAGCGTACAATGAGCAGTTCTTC
clone_size: few; d_call: TRBD1; j_call: TRBJ2-1; v_call: TRBV29-1; cdr3_length: 13; cdr3_aa: CSVADRVKDEQFF; cdr3_nt: TGCAGCGTTGCGGACAGGGTTAAGGATGAGCAGTTCTTC
clone_size: .; d_call: .; j_call: TRBJ2-2; v_call: TRBV5-4; cdr3_length: 13; cdr3_aa: CASSLFRAGELFF; cdr3_nt: TGTGCCAGCAGCTTGTTTAGGGCCGGGGAGCTGTTTTTT
clone_size: .; d_call: .; j_call: TRBJ2-1; v_call: TRBV14; cdr3_length: 14; cdr3_aa: CASSQEFRGIEQFF; cdr3_nt: TGTGCCAGCAGCCAAGAGTTTCGAGGGATCGAGCAGTTCTTC
clone_size: .; d_call: TRBD2; j_call: TRBJ2-3; v_call: TRBV2; cdr3_length: 21; cdr3_aa: CASSALRGFESGRASTDTQYF; cdr3_nt: TGTGCCAGCAGTGCCCTAAGGGGTTTCGAAAGCGGGAGGGCTAGCACAGATACGCAGTATTTT
clone_size: .; d_call: .; j_call: TRBJ2-1; v_call: TRBV19; cdr3_length: 16; cdr3_aa: CASSIGGGESYNEQFF; cdr3_nt: TGTGCCAGTAGTATAGGAGGAGGGGAGAGTTACAATGAGCAGTTCTTC
clone_size: .; d_call: TRBD2; j_call: TRBJ2-3; v_call: TRBV5-4; cdr3_length: 17; cdr3_aa: CASSRGAGGPSTDTQYF; cdr3_nt: TGTGCCAGCAGCCGCGGAGCGGGAGGGCCTAGCACAGATACGCAGTATTTT
clone_size: few; d_call: .; j_call: TRBJ2-1; v_call: TRBV11-2; cdr3_length: 12; cdr3_aa: CASSSESNEQFF; cdr3_nt: TGTGCCAGCAGCTCCGAGAGTAATGAGCAGTTCTTC
clone_size: few; d_call: .; j_call: TRBJ1-2; v_call: TRBV28; cdr3_length: 15; cdr3_aa: CASSLGPNGRDGYTF; cdr3_nt: TGTGCCAGCAGTTTAGGCCCCAACGGGAGGGATGGCTACACCTTC
clone_size: .; d_call: .; j_call: TRBJ2-2; v_call: TRBV11-2; cdr3_length: 14; cdr3_aa: CASSVRQNTGELFF; cdr3_nt: TGTGCCAGCAGCGTCCGCCAAAACACCGGGGAGCTGTTTTTT
clone_size: .; d_call: .; j_call: TRBJ2-6; v_call: TRBV20-1; cdr3_length: 15; cdr3_aa: CSALGGSSGANVLTF; cdr3_nt: TGCAGTGCTTTGGGCGGAAGCTCTGGGGCCAACGTCCTGACTTTC
clone_size: .; d_call: TRBD2; j_call: TRBJ2-7; v_call: TRBV7-2; cdr3_length: 15; cdr3_aa: CASSFRLAGTYEQYF; cdr3_nt: TGTGCCAGCAGCTTCCGACTAGCGGGGACCTACGAGCAGTACTTC
clone_size: few; d_call: .; j_call: TRBJ2-1; v_call: TRBV18; cdr3_length: 13; cdr3_aa: CASSPSDYNEQFF; cdr3_nt: TGTGCCAGCTCACCCTCGGATTACAATGAGCAGTTCTTC
clone_size: .; d_call: .; j_call: TRBJ2-5; v_call: TRBV10-3; cdr3_length: 15; cdr3_aa: CAISESGLGLETQYF; cdr3_nt: TGTGCCATCAGTGAGTCAGGCTTAGGGCTGGAGACCCAGTACTTC
clone_size: .; d_call: .; j_call: TRBJ2-3; v_call: TRBV10-3; cdr3_length: 17; cdr3_aa: CAIAEGPPEVSTDTQYF; cdr3_nt: TGTGCCATCGCGGAGGGACCGCCCGAGGTGAGCACAGATACGCAGTATTTT
clone_size: .; d_call: TRBD2; j_call: TRBJ2-7; v_call: TRBV25-1; cdr3_length: 15; cdr3_aa: CASSELASGGPQEYF; cdr3_nt: TGTGCCAGCAGTGAATTGGCCAGCGGGGGCCCTCAGGAGTACTTC
clone_size: .; d_call: TRBD2; j_call: TRBJ2-3; v_call: TRBV20-1; cdr3_length: 15; cdr3_aa: CSASGEREPTDTQYF; cdr3_nt: TGCAGTGCGTCAGGCGAGCGGGAGCCCACAGATACGCAGTATTTT
clone_size: few; d_call: .; j_call: TRBJ2-7; v_call: TRBV12-3/TRBV12-4; cdr3_length: 12; cdr3_aa: CASSRLVYEQYF; cdr3_nt: TGTGCCAGCAGCCGCCTTGTCTACGAGCAGTACTTC
clone_size: .; d_call: .; j_call: TRBJ2-1; v_call: TRBV27; cdr3_length: 16; cdr3_aa: CASSLTGTTLDWEQFF; cdr3_nt: TGTGCCAGCAGTCTTACCGGAACTACCCTCGACTGGGAGCAGTTCTTC
clone_size: once; d_call: TRBD2; j_call: TRBJ2-1; v_call: TRBV7-6; cdr3_length: 17; cdr3_aa: CASSLASSGSSYNEQFF; cdr3_nt: TGTGCCAGCAGCTTAGCATCTAGCGGAAGCTCCTACAATGAGCAGTTCTTC
clone_size: .; d_call: TRBD2; j_call: TRBJ2-3; v_call: TRBV27; cdr3_length: 15; cdr3_aa: CASSSWTSGPTPQYF; cdr3_nt: TGTGCCAGCAGTTCATGGACTAGCGGGCCAACGCCGCAGTATTTT